The 7 T cell receptor beta chains reported below all come from one sample, sequenced in a study of T cell clonality in common variable immunodeficiency. Overall study findings and caveats: In common variable immunodeficiency, TCR beta chains reportedly carried fewer deletions and N-nucleotide insertions.

Sequenced by immunoSEQ multiplex PCR; TCRdb stores in-frame clones only, minus some. The sample includes over 15,000 clones, none of them occurring once. Antigen specificity for these receptors is unknown. The sequenced sample consisted of peripheral blood mononuclear cells. The receptors stem from a human donor with common variable immunodeficiency.

On this clone: Read coverage stops 3 residues before the CDR3 terminus; the germline J gene supplies the remainder. This sequence joins TRBV6-1 and TRBJ1-2; D gene unclear. Germline CDR1 and CDR2: MNHNS and SASEGT. V was trimmed by 2 bases and J by 2 bases, leaving 6 bases between them. The CDR3 contains 13 residues. The covered CDR3 bases are TGTGCCAGCAGTGAATCGCAGAACTATGGC. It yields the protein CASSESQNYG. The whole CDR3 reads CASSESQNYGYTF.

A word on this clone: With the read ending 3 residues before the CDR3 end, the germline J gene is used to fill in that end. The V gene is TRBV2, the J gene TRBJ2-5; D possibly corresponds to TRBD2 (6 bases). V gave up 3 bases and J gave up 5 bases, with 19 bases separating them. CDR1 and CDR2 (germline): SNHLY, FYNNEI. The CDR3 extends over 16 amino acids. This CDR3 is CASSDVGTAFRETQYF. The sequenced part of the CDR3 DNA is TGTGCCAGCAGTGATGTCGGGACTGCATTTAGGGAGACC.

Notes on this clone: The CDR3 end falls 3 residues outside the read, so it is completed with the germline J gene. This sequence joins TRBV7-6 and TRBJ2-3; 7 bases map to TRBD2. Per the germline V gene, CDR1 is SGHVS and CDR2 is FNYEAQ. The CDR3 has 14 residues. Losses at the gene ends were 5 bases for V and 5 bases for J; bases not matched to a gene: 7. CDR3 DNA (partial): TGTGCCAGCAGCAGGACTAGGAACCTAGATACG. It specifies CASSRTRNLDT. The CDR3 in full is CASSRTRNLDTQYF.

Worth noting for this clone: The read terminates 3 residues ahead of where the CDR3 ends, so the germline J gene completes it. The V gene is TRBV5-1, the J gene TRBJ2-5; the match to TRBD2 covers 8 bases. The CDR3 contains 15 residues. V lost 4 bases, J lost 5 bases, and 10 bases stayed unmatched. The germline gives CDR1 SGHRS, CDR2 YFSETQ. The CDR3 bases that were read are TGCGCCAGCAGCCCGGGACTAGAGATTTTCGAGACC. Protein: CASSPGLEIFET. The whole CDR3 sequence reads CASSPGLEIFETQYF.

Concerning this clone: The read gets to within 3 residues of the CDR3 end, and the germline J gene fills in the rest. The rearrangement links TRBV5-8 to TRBJ1-2; 8 bases are a match to TRBD1. This CDR3 comprises 13 residues. The V and J ends lost 4 bases and 3 bases, in that order; junction bases with no gene match: 2. Germline V CDR1 and CDR2: SGHTS, YDEGEE. The CDR3 region is CASSPDRDYGYTF. The DNA read from the CDR3 is TGTGCCAGCAGCCCGGACAGGGACTATGGC.

This clone was found a few times. The DNA ends 3 residues before the CDR3 does, and the rest of the CDR3 is filled in from the germline J gene. J is TRBJ1-2 and V is TRBV30; D perhaps matches TRBD1 (6 bases). This CDR3 has 14 amino acids. V was shortened by 2 bases and J by 4 bases, with 14 bases between the two germline ends. The germline gives CDR1 GTSNPN, CDR2 SVGIG (reference sequence). Partial CDR3 DNA: TGTGCCTGGAGTACAGGGATGCTTAGCTATGGC. It codes for CAWSTGMLSYG. The CDR3 in its entirety is CAWSTGMLSYGYTF.

At least ten counts were recorded for this clone. The read halts 3 residues ahead of the CDR3 end, with the missing end drawn from the germline J gene. V usage is TRBV6-2 or TRBV6-3 and J usage is TRBJ1-6, with no clear D. Trimming left V 7 bases short and J 10 bases short, with 11 bases between. The CDR3 covers 12 residues. Germline V gives CDR1 MNHEY, CDR2 SVGEGT. The DNA read from the CDR3 is TGTGCCAGCACCTCCACAGTGTCACCC. Amino acids: CASTSTVSP. The full CDR3 reads CASTSTVSPLHF.